The source of this TCR beta chain is a study of vaccination effects on CD4 cells after COVID-19. Study at large: Post-vaccine sampling took place a median of 72 days after the second dose.

The assay was immunoSEQ multiplex PCR, and TCRdb's table has in-frame clones only and misses some. The profile covers about 22,000 clones, with 72% appearing a single time and 10% taken by the ten largest. Study conclusions and caveats: Healthy vaccinees' vaccine-induced clones included only 1 of 255 that recognized common cold coronaviruses.

Germline V gene sequence: CDR1 KGHDR, CDR2 SFDVKD. V gave up 4 bases and J gave up 6 bases; unmatched junction bases: 5. The CDR3 length is 13 residues. This clone was seen more than once but under ten times. What it binds is unknown. Within the ViraFEST assay, antigen-specific CD4+ T cells underwent expansion with viral peptide pools prior to sequencing. Cultured cells yielded isolated CD4+ T cells after approximately nine days. It was two doses of either the BNT162b2 or mRNA-1273 vaccine that participants received. Previously uninfected by SARS-CoV-2, the vaccine recipients also showed negative nucleocapsid antibodies. Researchers swapped half the medium for IL-2 medium on both days 3 and 7.

The receptor's source is a human donor who received a COVID-19 vaccine. This sequence joins TRBV24-1 and TRBJ2-7; 7 bases are a match to TRBD1. The source was CD4+ T cells from PBMCs cultured with HCoV-NL63 spike peptides, collected after COVID-19 vaccination. CDR3 sequence reads: CATSDLTGVEQYF. The CDR3 DNA reads TGTGCCACCAGTGACCTAACAGGGGTCGAGCAGTACTTC.